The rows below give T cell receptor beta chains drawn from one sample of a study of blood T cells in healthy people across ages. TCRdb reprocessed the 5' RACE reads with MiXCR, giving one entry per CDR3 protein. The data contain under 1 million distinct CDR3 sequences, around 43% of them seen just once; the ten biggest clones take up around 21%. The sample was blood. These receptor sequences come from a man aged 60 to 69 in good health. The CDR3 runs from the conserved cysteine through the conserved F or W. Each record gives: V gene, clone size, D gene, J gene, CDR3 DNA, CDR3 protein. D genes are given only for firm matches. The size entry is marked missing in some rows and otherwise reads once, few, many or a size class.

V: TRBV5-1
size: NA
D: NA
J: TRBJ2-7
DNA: TGCGCCAGCAGCTTGGATCCCACGGTACAGGGAGGCGACGAGCAGTACTTC
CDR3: CASSLDPTVQGGDEQYF

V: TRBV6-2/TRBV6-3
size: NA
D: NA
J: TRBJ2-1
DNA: TGTGCCAGCAGTTACTCTGCGACTAGTTACAATGAGCAGTTCTTC
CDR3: CASSYSATSYNEQFF

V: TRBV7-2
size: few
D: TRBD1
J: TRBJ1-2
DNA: TGTGCCAGCAGCGTCACGACAGGGGTCTATGGCTACACCTTC
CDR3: CASSVTTGVYGYTF

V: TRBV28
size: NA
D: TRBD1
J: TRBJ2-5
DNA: TGCGCCAGCAGACTCGGACAGGGCGGGAATGAGCAGTACTTC
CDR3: CASRLGQGGNEQYF

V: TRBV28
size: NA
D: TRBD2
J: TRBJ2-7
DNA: TGTGCCAGCACCTCAAGTGCTAGCGGGGGGGCCGGGTCCTACGAGCAGTACTTC
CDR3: CASTSSASGGAGSYEQYF

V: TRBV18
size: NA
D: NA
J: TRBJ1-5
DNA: TGTGCCAGCTCACCCCAGGCCTTCGATCAGCCCCAGCATTTT
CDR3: CASSPQAFDQPQHF

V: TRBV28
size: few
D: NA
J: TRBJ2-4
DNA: TGTGCCAGCAGTTTGAAGGGCCAATCGGGAAACATTCAGTACTTC
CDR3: CASSLKGQSGNIQYF

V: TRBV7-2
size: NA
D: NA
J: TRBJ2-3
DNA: TGTGCCAGCAGCTTAGGCGGGGAGCGCACAGATACGCAGTATTTT
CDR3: CASSLGGERTDTQYF

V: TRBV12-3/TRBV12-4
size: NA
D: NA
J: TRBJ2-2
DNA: TGTGCCAGCAGAGGGGGGCTGGACACCGGGGAGCTGTTTTTT
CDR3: CASRGGLDTGELFF

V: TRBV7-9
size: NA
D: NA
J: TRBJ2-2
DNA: TGTGCCAGCAGCTTAGCCCAATCGGAAGAAAGGACCGGGGAGCTGTTTTTT
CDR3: CASSLAQSEERTGELFF

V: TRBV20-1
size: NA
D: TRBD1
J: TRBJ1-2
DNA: TGCAGTGCAACCGACAGGGTACTCGGCTACACCTTC
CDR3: CSATDRVLGYTF

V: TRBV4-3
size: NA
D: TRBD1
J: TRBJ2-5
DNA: TGCGCCAGCAGCCAAGGGACAGGGACGAGGGAGCAGTACTTC
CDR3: CASSQGTGTREQYF

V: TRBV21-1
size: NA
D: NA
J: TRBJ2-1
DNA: TGTGCCAGCAAGCCTGACCACTACAATGAGCAGTTCTTC
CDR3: CASKPDHYNEQFF

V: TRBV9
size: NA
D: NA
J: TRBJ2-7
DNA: TGTGCCAGCAGCGTAGAGGGTAGAGAGGGCTACGAGCAGTACTTC
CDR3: CASSVEGREGYEQYF

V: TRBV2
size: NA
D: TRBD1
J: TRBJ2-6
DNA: TGTGCCAGCAGTGGCACAGGGGTCCTCTCTGGGGCCAACGTCCTGACTTTC
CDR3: CASSGTGVLSGANVLTF

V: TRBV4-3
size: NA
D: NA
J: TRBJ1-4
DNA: TGCGCCAGCAGCCGAAGGCTTGAGCGAACAAAACTGTTTTTT
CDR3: CASSRRLERTKLFF

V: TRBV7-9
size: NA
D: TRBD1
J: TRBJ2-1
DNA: TGTGCCAGCAGCCTCAAAACCGGGACAGGGGAACGCAATGAGCAGTTCTTC
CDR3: CASSLKTGTGERNEQFF

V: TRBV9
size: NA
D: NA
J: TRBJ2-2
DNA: TGTGCCAGCAGCGTAGGCAGGGGTGGCACCGGGGAGCTGTTTTTT
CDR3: CASSVGRGGTGELFF

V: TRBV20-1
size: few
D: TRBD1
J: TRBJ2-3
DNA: TGCAGTGCGCGAAAGGGACAGGGGGCTCACACAGATACGCAGTATTTT
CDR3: CSARKGQGAHTDTQYF

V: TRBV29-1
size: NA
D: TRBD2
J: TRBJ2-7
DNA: TGCAGCGTACAACGGCTAGCGGGGGCCGACCGGTACTTC
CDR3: CSVQRLAGADRYF

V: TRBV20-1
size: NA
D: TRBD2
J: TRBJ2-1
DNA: TGCAGTGCTAAGAGACCCCGGACTAGCGGGGGGGAAAGGTACAATGAGCAGTTCTTC
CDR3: CSAKRPRTSGGERYNEQFF

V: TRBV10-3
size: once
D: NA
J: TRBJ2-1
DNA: TGTGCCACCGCAAAAGACAGGGAGCAGTTCTTC
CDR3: CATAKDREQFF

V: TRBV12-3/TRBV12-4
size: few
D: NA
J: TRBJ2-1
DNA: TGTGCCAGCACCTTTCCGGAGGGTGAGCAGTTCTTC
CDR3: CASTFPEGEQFF

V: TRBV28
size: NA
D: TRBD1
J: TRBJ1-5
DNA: TGTGCCAGCAGTTACACAGGGGCTCGCAATCAGCCCCAGCATTTT
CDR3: CASSYTGARNQPQHF

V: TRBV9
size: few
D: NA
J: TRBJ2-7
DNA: TGTGCCAGCAGCGTAGACGCCCCGGCCTACGAGCAGTACTTC
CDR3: CASSVDAPAYEQYF

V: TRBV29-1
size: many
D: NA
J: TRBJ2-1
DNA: TGCAGCGTTGTGGGCTACCAGAGCTCCTACAATGAGCAGTTCTTC
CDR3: CSVVGYQSSYNEQFF

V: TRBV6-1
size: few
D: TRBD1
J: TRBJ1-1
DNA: TGTGCCAGCATCCAGGGGGCAGGGAACACTGAAGCTTTCTTT
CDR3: CASIQGAGNTEAFF

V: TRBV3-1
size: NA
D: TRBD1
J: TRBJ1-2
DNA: TGTGCCAGCAGCCGGGGACAGGGCCTTAACTATGGCTACACCTTC
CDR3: CASSRGQGLNYGYTF

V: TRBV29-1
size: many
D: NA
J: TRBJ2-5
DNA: TGCAGCGTCTTGGGCGGGGCACTAGAGACCCAGTACTTC
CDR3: CSVLGGALETQYF

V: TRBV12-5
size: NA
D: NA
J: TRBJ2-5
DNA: TGTGCTAGTGGTTTGGGCGCGGTGGGGTTAGAGACCCAGTACTTC
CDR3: CASGLGAVGLETQYF

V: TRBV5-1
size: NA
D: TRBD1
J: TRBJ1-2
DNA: TGCGCCAGCAGCTCACCGGGACAGGGTCGTTATGGCTACACCTTC
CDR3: CASSSPGQGRYGYTF

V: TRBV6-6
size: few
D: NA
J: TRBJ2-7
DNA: TGTGCCAGCAGTACCCCTGACAGGAAGCAGTACTTC
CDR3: CASSTPDRKQYF

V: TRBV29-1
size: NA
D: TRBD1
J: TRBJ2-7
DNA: TGCAGCGTCCTGCAGGGGGCGCGTGAGCAGTACTTC
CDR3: CSVLQGAREQYF

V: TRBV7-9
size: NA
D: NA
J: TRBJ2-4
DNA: TGTGCCAGCAGCTTAGGGCTCGTGACAGTTGGATTTGACATTCAGTACTTC
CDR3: CASSLGLVTVGFDIQYF

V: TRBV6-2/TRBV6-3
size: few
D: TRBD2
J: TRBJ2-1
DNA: TGTGCCAGCAGTTACAAACTGGCTAGCGGGGGCCAATACAATGAGCAGTTCTTC
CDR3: CASSYKLASGGQYNEQFF

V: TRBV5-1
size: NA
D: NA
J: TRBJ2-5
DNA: TGCGCCAGCAGCCGGTGGGGCCGGGGTAACCAAGAGACCCAGTACTTC
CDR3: CASSRWGRGNQETQYF